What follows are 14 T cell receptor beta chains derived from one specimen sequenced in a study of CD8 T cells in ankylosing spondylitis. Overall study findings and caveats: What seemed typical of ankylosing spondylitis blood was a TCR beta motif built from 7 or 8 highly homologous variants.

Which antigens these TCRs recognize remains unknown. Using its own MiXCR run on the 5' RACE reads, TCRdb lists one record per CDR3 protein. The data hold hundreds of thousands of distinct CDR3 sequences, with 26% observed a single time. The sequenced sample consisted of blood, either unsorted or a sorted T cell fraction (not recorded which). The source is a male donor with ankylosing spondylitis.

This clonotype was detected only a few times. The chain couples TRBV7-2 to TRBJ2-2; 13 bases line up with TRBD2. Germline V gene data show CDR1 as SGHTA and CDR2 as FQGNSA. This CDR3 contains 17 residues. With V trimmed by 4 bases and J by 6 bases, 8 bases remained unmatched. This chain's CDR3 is CASSWRTSGRVPGELFF. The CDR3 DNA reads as TGTGCCAGCAGCTGGCGGACTAGCGGGAGAGTCCCCGGGGAGCTGTTTTTT.

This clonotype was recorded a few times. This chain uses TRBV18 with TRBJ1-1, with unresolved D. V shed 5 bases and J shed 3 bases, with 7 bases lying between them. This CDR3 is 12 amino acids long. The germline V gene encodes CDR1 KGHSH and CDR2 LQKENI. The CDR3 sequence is CASSLQDTEAFF. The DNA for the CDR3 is TGTGCCAGCTCATTACAAGACACTGAAGCTTTCTTT.

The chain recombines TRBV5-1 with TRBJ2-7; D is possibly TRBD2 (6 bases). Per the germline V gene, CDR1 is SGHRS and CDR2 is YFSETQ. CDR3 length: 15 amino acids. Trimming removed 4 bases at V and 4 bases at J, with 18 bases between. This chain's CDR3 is CASSPSAGSGYEQYV. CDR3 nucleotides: TGCGCCAGCAGCCCCTCCGCGGGATCGGGATACGAGCAGTACGTC.

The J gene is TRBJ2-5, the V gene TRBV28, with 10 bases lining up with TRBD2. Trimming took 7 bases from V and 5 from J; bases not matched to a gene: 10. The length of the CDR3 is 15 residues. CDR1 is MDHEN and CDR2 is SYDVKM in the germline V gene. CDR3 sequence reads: CASIPSGSMRETQYF. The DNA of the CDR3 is TGTGCCAGCATCCCTAGCGGGAGTATGAGGGAGACCCAGTACTTC.

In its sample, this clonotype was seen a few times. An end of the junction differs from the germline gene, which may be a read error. As DNA, the CDR3 is TGCAGTGCCAGAGGTCTAGCGGGGGTTAATGAGCAGTTCTTC. The encoded protein is CSARGLAGVNEQFF. The chain joins TRBV20-1 to TRBJ2-1; TRBD2 agrees at 10 bases. The CDR3 runs to 14 residues. Germline CDR1 is DFQATT and CDR2 is SNEGSKA (reference sequence).

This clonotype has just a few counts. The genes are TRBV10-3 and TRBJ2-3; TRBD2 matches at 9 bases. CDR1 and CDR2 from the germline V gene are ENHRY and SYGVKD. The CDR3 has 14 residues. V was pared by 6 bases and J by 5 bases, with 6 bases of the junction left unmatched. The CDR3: CAISPGLAVDTQYF. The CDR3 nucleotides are TGTGCCATCAGCCCGGGACTAGCCGTAGATACGCAGTATTTT.

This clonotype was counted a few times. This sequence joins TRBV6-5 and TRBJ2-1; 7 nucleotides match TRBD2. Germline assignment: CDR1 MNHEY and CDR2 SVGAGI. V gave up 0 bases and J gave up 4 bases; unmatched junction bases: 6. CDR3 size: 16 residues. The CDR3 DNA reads TGTGCCAGCAGTTACTCGGCGGCGGGAGCGTACAATGAGCAGTTCTTC. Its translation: CASSYSAAGAYNEQFF.

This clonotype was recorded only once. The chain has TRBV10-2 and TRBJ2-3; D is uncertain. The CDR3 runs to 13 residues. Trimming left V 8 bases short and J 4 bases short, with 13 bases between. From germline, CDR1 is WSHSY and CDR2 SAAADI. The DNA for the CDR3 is TGCGCCAGCCGGCCCGGAGCCCCAGATACGCAGTATTTT. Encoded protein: CASRPGAPDTQYF.

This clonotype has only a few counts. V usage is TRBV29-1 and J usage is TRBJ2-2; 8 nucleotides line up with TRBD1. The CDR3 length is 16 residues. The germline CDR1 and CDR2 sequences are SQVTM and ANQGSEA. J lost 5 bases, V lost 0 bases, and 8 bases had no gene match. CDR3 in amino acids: CSVEDLRTGSTGELFF. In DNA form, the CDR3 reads TGCAGCGTTGAAGATCTACGGACAGGGTCGACCGGGGAGCTGTTTTTT.

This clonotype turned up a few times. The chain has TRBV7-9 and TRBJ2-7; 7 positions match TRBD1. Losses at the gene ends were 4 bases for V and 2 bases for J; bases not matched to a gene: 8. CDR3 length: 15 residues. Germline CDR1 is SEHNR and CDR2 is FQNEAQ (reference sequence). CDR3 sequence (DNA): TGTGCCAGCAGCTCCCCCGGGACAGATACCTACGAGCAGTACTTC. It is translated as CASSSPGTDTYEQYF.

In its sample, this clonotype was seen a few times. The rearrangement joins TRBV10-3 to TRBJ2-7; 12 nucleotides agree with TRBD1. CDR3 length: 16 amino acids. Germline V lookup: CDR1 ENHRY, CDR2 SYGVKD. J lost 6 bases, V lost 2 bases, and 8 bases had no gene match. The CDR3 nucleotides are TGTGCCATCAGTGAGGGGACAGGGGGCGAAACCCTCGAGCAGTACTTC. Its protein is CAISEGTGGETLEQYF.

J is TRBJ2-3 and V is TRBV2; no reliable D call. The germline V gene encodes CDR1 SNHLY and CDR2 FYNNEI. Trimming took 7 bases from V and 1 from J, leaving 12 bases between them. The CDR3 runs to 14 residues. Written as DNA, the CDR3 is TGTGCCAGCACCGCCCTGCAGGGCACAGATACGCAGTATTTT. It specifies CASTALQGTDTQYF.

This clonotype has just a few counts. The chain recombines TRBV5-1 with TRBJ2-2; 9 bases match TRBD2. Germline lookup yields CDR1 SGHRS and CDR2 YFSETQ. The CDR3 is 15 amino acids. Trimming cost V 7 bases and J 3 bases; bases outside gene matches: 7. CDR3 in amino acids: CASHLRGGDTGELFF. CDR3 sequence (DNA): TGCGCCAGCCACCTACGCGGGGGGGACACCGGGGAGCTGTTTTTT.

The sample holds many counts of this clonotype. CDR3 DNA: TGTGCCACCAGCAGAGATCCAACTATCCAAGAGACCCAGTACTTC. It translates to CATSRDPTIQETQYF. This rearrangement joins TRBV15 to TRBJ2-5; no clear D gene. V lost 0 bases and J 1 base, leaving 9 bases between the germline ends. Per the germline V gene, CDR1 is LNHNV and CDR2 is YYDKDF (reference sequence). The CDR3 runs 15 residues. The whole variable domain, filled in from reference TRBV15 and TRBJ2-5, reads DAMVIQNPRYQVTQFGKPVTLSCSQTLNHNVMYWYQQKSSQAPKLLFHYYDKDFNNEADTPDNFQSRRPNTSFCFLDIRSPGLGDTAMYLCATSRDPTIQETQYFGPGTRLLVL.